This T cell receptor beta chain was found in a study of shared clonotypes between healthy human individuals. Broader study findings: When compared with the clonotypes that were shared by all four sorted-subset donors, the non-shared clonotypes turned out to have lower generation probabilities.

Worth noting for this clone: No antigen is known for it. One end of the junction varies from germline; a read error may be responsible.

The germline CDR1 and CDR2 sequences are MNHEY and SMNVEV (reference sequence). The CDR3 has 14 amino acids. CD45RO negativity and positive selection for CCR7 defined naive CD8 cells, a population that excluded terminally differentiated effector memory CD45RA+ cells. Clones were read by immunoSEQ multiplex PCR, and TCRdb kept only the in-frame ones, dropping some. Of over 2,000,000 clones in the sample, just over 90% are singletons; the top ten hold under 2%. Material for sequencing was naive CD8+ T cells from PBMCs. This clonotype originated in a man younger than 35 in good health. Some clones in this sample may be carry-over from other donors' samples. V gene TRBV27 combines with J gene TRBJ2-7, with D possibly TRBD2 on 6 matching bases. CDR3 nucleotide sequence: TGTGCCAGCAGTATATCGGGGGTCTATTACGAGCAGTACTTC. As protein: CASSISGVYYEQYF.